The rows below give T cell receptor beta chains drawn from one sample of a study of shared clonotypes between healthy human individuals. Assay used: immunoSEQ multiplex PCR; TCRdb lists only in-frame clones, some missing. The table records about a million clones, 76% of them present only once. Sequenced material: memory CD4+ T cells sorted from blood. These receptors came from a man aged 18 to 29 in good health. CDR3s include the opening cysteine and the closing phenylalanine or tryptophan. D genes are given only for firm matches. Size values are once, few and many counts, or a class for expanded clones, and some rows have none.

CDR3 DNA	CDR3 protein	V gene	J gene	D gene	clone size
TGTGCCAGCAGCCTAGGGGGGACTAGCGGGACTACAGATACGCAGTATTTT	CASSLGGTSGTTDTQYF	TRBV7-9	TRBJ2-3	TRBD2	.
TGTGCCAGCAGGCTAGCGGGAGGGGCAGATACGCAGTATTTT	CASRLAGGADTQYF	TRBV6-5	TRBJ2-3	TRBD2	.
TGTGCCAGCAGCTTCGAGCGGGGGAAGAGGGGAGAGACCCAGTACTTC	CASSFERGKRGETQYF	TRBV7-1	TRBJ2-5	TRBD2	.
TGTGCCTGGAGTGTAGCCAGGGATTATGGCTACACCTTC	CAWSVARDYGYTF	TRBV30	TRBJ1-2	.	once
TGTGCCAGCACCCCACAGAGGGGAGACACTGAAGCTTTCTTT	CASTPQRGDTEAFF	TRBV2	TRBJ1-1	.	many
TGTGCCAGCTCCCAAATTAGCCCAGGAGACAGGAGCCATAATTCACCCCTCCACTTT	CASSQISPGDRSHNSPLHF	TRBV18	TRBJ1-6	.	.
TGTGCCAGCAGCCAACAGGGGGCGCTTGGTAATTCACCCCTCCACTTT	CASSQQGALGNSPLHF	TRBV6-6	TRBJ1-6	TRBD1	few
TGTGCCAGCAGTTTCCAGAAAGTGGCCCAGCATTTT	CASSFQKVAQHF	TRBV28	TRBJ1-5	.	.
TGTGCCAGCTCACCCGGTGTCCGGACAGCCCAAGAGACCCAGTACTTC	CASSPGVRTAQETQYF	TRBV18	TRBJ2-5	.	.
TGTGCCAGCAGAAGACCCGGGGGCCCAGGGTCCAAAAACATTCAGTACTTC	CASRRPGGPGSKNIQYF	TRBV11-2	TRBJ2-4	.	.
TGCGCCAGCAGCCAAGAGTTAAGTAGCGGGAGGAGGAATGAGCAGTTCTTC	CASSQELSSGRRNEQFF	TRBV4-3	TRBJ2-1	TRBD2	.
TGCGCAGAGAGGGCCACAGACACCGGGGAGCTGTTTTTT	CAERATDTGELFF	TRBV7-2	TRBJ2-2	.	.
TGCGCCAGCATCGGGTCCGGGACAGGGTCCTACGAGCAGTACTTC	CASIGSGTGSYEQYF	TRBV5-1	TRBJ2-7	TRBD1	.
TGTGCCAGCAGCTTAGCGCAGGGCAATGAGCAGTTCTTC	CASSLAQGNEQFF	TRBV7-9	TRBJ2-1	.	.
TGTGCCAGCAGCTTACCGGGACAAAGGAACACTGAAGCTTTCTTT	CASSLPGQRNTEAFF	TRBV5-6	TRBJ1-1	.	.
TGTGCCATCAGTGGTACAGGGGAAGACGAAAAACTGTTTTTT	CAISGTGEDEKLFF	TRBV10-3	TRBJ1-4	TRBD1	.
TGTGCCAGCAGCCGAGGGTCAAACTATGGCTACACCTTC	CASSRGSNYGYTF	TRBV5-8	TRBJ1-2	.	.
TGTGCCAGCAGTTCACCGGGACTAGCCCTCAATGAGCAGTTCTTC	CASSSPGLALNEQFF	TRBV6-1	TRBJ2-1	TRBD2	.
TGTGCCAGCAGTGGTGGCTTAAGGTCACCCCTCCACTTT	CASSGGLRSPLHF	TRBV2	TRBJ1-6	.	.
TGCGCCAGCAGCTTGGCCGCGGGGAACACTGAAGCTTTCTTT	CASSLAAGNTEAFF	TRBV5-1	TRBJ1-1	.	.
TGTGCCAGCAGCTCCCTCGGGGGGCCTGAGCAGTTCTTC	CASSSLGGPEQFF	TRBV5-6	TRBJ2-1	.	.
TGCGCCAGCAGCCGTGACAGGGGGTATACCGGGGAGCTGTTTTTT	CASSRDRGYTGELFF	TRBV4-3	TRBJ2-2	TRBD1	many
TGCGCCAGCAGTGTTGGTCAGGTCTCGACTGGAAACACCATATATTTT	CASSVGQVSTGNTIYF	TRBV10-2	TRBJ1-3	.	.
TGTGCCATCCCGGGGGCTAGGGGCTACGAGCAGTACTTC	CAIPGARGYEQYF	TRBV2	TRBJ2-7	.	.
TGTGCCTGGAGCGGGATGGCAGAGACCCAGTACTTC	CAWSGMAETQYF	TRBV30	TRBJ2-5	.	.
TGTGCCAGTAGTTACGACTCCAATCAGGGCAATCAGCCCCAGCATTTT	CASSYDSNQGNQPQHF	TRBV19	TRBJ1-5	.	.
TGTGCCAGCAGACCCGGGACAGGGAGTGGCTACACCTTC	CASRPGTGSGYTF	TRBV6-6	TRBJ1-2	TRBD1	.
TGTGCCAGCAGCTTAGAAGGAGACAGTTACGAGCAGTACTTC	CASSLEGDSYEQYF	TRBV11-3	TRBJ2-7	.	.
TGTGCCAGCAGCTTACTAGCGGGGGGCCAAGAGACCCAGTACTTC	CASSLLAGGQETQYF	TRBV11-2	TRBJ2-5	TRBD2	.